This passage covers 5 T cell receptor beta chains from one sample sequenced in a study of cytomegalovirus exposure and HLA in healthy donors. Primers: 60 Vbeta forward and 13 Jbeta reverse. Sequencing used immunoSEQ multiplex PCR; TCRdb keeps in-frame clones, though not all of them. Here the sample spans about 250,000 clones, 72% being singletons. Input material: PBMCs. These receptor sequences come from a female donor in good health and CMV-seronegative.

This clone was counted a single time. The V call is TRBV11-3, the J call TRBJ2-7, with 9 bases matching TRBD2. Germline V CDR1 and CDR2: SGHNT, YENEEA. The V segment lost 5 bases and the J segment 5 bases; nucleotides outside the gene matches: 10. The CDR3 extends over 15 amino acids. CDR3 protein: CASSLMAGGRNEQYF. DNA for the CDR3: TGTGCCAGCAGCCTAATGGCGGGGGGGCGGAACGAGCAGTACTTC. Full variable domain (remainder filled in from reference TRBV11-3 and TRBJ2-7): EAGVVQSPRYKIIEKKQPVAFWCNPISGHNTLYWYLQNLGQGPELLIRYENEEAVDDSQLPKDRFSAERLKGVDSTLKIQPAELGDSAVYLCASSLMAGGRNEQYFGPGTRLTVT.

This clone was detected only once. The rearrangement joins TRBV7-3 to TRBJ2-2, with 7 bases lining up with TRBD2. The CDR3 totals 17 residues. Trimming cost V 2 bases and J 5 bases; bases outside gene matches: 11. Germline V lookup: CDR1 SGHTA, CDR2 FQGTGA. As DNA, the CDR3 is TGTGCCAGCAGCTTACTAGCGGACTATAGAGGGACCGGGGAGCTGTTTTTT. It translates to CASSLLADYRGTGELFF.

The rearrangement joins TRBV6-6 to TRBJ1-2; 12 nucleotides align to TRBD1. Germline assignment: CDR1 MNHNY and CDR2 SVGAGI (reference sequence). Trimming at V came to 2 bases and at J to 6 bases, leaving 7 bases not matched to a gene. The CDR3 length is 16 residues. CDR3 sequence (DNA): TGTGCCAGCAGTTACGCGGGGACAGGGGGCACGAATGGCTACACCTTC. Its translation: CASSYAGTGGTNGYTF.

The chain recombines TRBV13 with TRBJ1-1; perhaps TRBD1 as D (5 bases). CDR1 is PRHDT and CDR2 is FYEKMQ in the germline V gene (reference sequence). The CDR3 extends over 15 amino acids. V lost 0 bases and J 3 bases, leaving 11 bases between the germline ends. CDR3 protein: CASSLGGAGDTEAFF. The CDR3 nucleotides read TGTGCCAGCAGCTTAGGTGGGGCTGGAGACACTGAAGCTTTCTTT.

V usage is TRBV21-1 and J usage is TRBJ2-1; TRBD2, as called in the table, went unchecked against the DNA. TRBV21-1 is reported as a pseudogene. The CDR3 is 18 residues long. The CDR3 DNA reads TGTGCCAGCAGCAAAGGGTGGGTAGCGGTCCCCCTGGCAAATGAGCAGTTCTTC. It is translated as CASSKGWVAVPLANEQFF.